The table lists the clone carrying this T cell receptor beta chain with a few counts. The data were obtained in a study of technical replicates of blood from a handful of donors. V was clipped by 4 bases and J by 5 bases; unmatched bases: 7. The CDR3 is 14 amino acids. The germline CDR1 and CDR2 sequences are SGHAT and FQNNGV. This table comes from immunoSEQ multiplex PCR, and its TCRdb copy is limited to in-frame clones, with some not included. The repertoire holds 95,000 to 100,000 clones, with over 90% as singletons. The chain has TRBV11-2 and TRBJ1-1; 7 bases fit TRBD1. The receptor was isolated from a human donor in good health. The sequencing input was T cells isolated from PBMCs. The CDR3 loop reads CASSSGTVITEAFF. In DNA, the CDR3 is TGTGCCAGCAGCTCCGGGACAGTAATTACTGAAGCTTTCTTT.